Listed below are T cell receptor beta chains from one sample, sequenced in a study of OX40 agonist ivuxolimab in advanced cancers. TCRdb keeps only in-frame clones here, not all; method: immunoSEQ multiplex PCR. The sample comprises approximately 66,000 clones, approximately 90% of which are singletons, and around 0.53% rests with the top ten. Here the sequenced sample was CD4+ or CD8+ T cells sorted from blood, taken in a trial of the OX40 agonist ivuxolimab. The origin of the receptors is an adult with an advanced solid tumor such as melanoma, head and neck, liver or kidney cancer. Each CDR3 is given with its conserved first and last residue. Fields, in order: V gene, clone size, D gene, CDR3 length, J gene, CDR3 DNA, CDR3 protein. D genes are given only for firm matches. Size values are once, few and many counts, or a class for expanded clones, and some rows have none.

>TRBV20-1|-|-|11|TRBJ1-2
TGCAGTGCTAGAAAGGGTTCAGGCTACACCTTC
CSARKGSGYTF
>TRBV28|-|TRBD2|11|TRBJ2-7
TGTGCCAGCACCCCGGGGGGAGAGCAGTACTTC
CASTPGGEQYF
>TRBV5-1|few|TRBD1|18|TRBJ1-1
TGCGCCAGCAGTAGCAAGGTCGGGGACAGGGGGCTCGGCACTGAAGCTTTCTTT
CASSSKVGDRGLGTEAFF
>TRBV28|-|TRBD1|18|TRBJ2-7
TGTGCCAGCAGTTCCTCGACAGGGCGGGCGGAGAGGGACTACGAGCAGTACTTC
CASSSSTGRAERDYEQYF
>TRBV2|-|-|16|TRBJ2-1
TGTGCCAGCATGGGAGTTTCCAGACAACGCTACAATGAGCAGTTCTTC
CASMGVSRQRYNEQFF
>TRBV10-3|-|-|14|TRBJ1-1
TGTGCCATCAGTGAGGGCGGTGGAAACACTGAAGCTTTCTTT
CAISEGGGNTEAFF
>TRBV11-2|-|TRBD1|13|TRBJ2-2
TGTGCCAGCAGTTACGGACAGGCCGGGGAGCTGTTTTTT
CASSYGQAGELFF
>TRBV18|once|-|16|TRBJ2-1
TGTGCCAGCTCACCCCCTAACCCCTCTTCCTACAATGAGCAGTTCTTC
CASSPPNPSSYNEQFF
>TRBV2|-|TRBD2|19|TRBJ2-4
TGTGCCAGCAAAGGGGGTATATCGAGGGGTAGCGGGGCCGAAAACATTCAGTACTTC
CASKGGISRGSGAENIQYF
>TRBV27|-|TRBD2|17|TRBJ2-2
TGTGCCAGCAGGCAAAACGGACTAGCGGGACCCAACGGGGAGCTGTTTTTT
CASRQNGLAGPNGELFF
>TRBV19|-|TRBD1|14|TRBJ2-1
TGTGCCAGTAGTCCCACGGACAGGGCGGGTGAGCAGTTCTTC
CASSPTDRAGEQFF
>TRBV2|-|-|14|TRBJ1-5
TGTGCCAGCACCCGGGACATGAACAATCAGCCCCAGCATTTT
CASTRDMNNQPQHF
>TRBV7-2|-|TRBD1|16|TRBJ1-2
TGTGCCAGCAGCCATCAACAGGGGGCCGGGGGCTATGGCTACACCTTC
CASSHQQGAGGYGYTF
>TRBV7-2|-|TRBD2|14|TRBJ2-3
TGTGCCAGCAGCCCGCGGGGGGGCACAGATACGCAGTATTTT
CASSPRGGTDTQYF
>TRBV5-1|-|-|16|TRBJ2-5
TGCGCCAGCAGTCTACCGCAGGGTCGGGGACAAGAGACCCAGTACTTC
CASSLPQGRGQETQYF
>TRBV6-5|-|-|14|TRBJ1-6
TGTGCCAGCGGAGGGAGCTCCTATAATTCACCCCTCCACTTT
CASGGSSYNSPLHF
>TRBV5-4|-|-|16|TRBJ2-7
TGTGCCAGCAGCCCCGGAGGGGGGGACCCGACCTACGAGCAGTACTTC
CASSPGGGDPTYEQYF
>TRBV11-3|once|-|11|TRBJ2-2
TGTGCCAGCAGGCTAGACGGGGAGCTGTTTTTT
CASRLDGELFF
>TRBV30|-|-|14|TRBJ1-5
TGTGCCTGGAATCATCCGGGGAACAATCAGCCCCAGCATTTT
CAWNHPGNNQPQHF
>TRBV5-4|-|TRBD2|15|TRBJ2-4
TGTGCCAGCAGCTGGGCGGGGGGCGGCAAAAACATTCAGTACTTC
CASSWAGGGKNIQYF
>TRBV7-9|-|TRBD1|15|TRBJ1-2
TGTGCCAGCAGCCCGCTCGACAGGGACAACTATGGCTACACCTTC
CASSPLDRDNYGYTF
>TRBV18|-|-|14|TRBJ1-1
TGTGCCAGCTCACCTGGTCAAGAGAACACTGAAGCTTTCTTT
CASSPGQENTEAFF
>TRBV18|-|-|15|TRBJ2-7
TGTGCCAGCTCACCACAAAGTAGGGGAACGAACGAGCAGTACTTC
CASSPQSRGTNEQYF
>TRBV9|-|-|15|TRBJ1-2
TGTGCCAGCAGCTCAAGAGGGGGGCTTGGCTATGGCTACACCTTC
CASSSRGGLGYGYTF
>TRBV9|-|-|12|TRBJ2-3
TGTGCCAGCAGCGCTTTTGCAGATACGCAGTATTTT
CASSAFADTQYF
>TRBV6-1|-|TRBD1|14|TRBJ1-1
TGTGCCAGCAGTTCAGGGGGGATGAACACTGAAGCTTTCTTT
CASSSGGMNTEAFF
>TRBV18|-|TRBD2|16|TRBJ2-2
TGTGCCAGCTCACCATATCTAGCGGCGAACACCGGGGAGCTGTTTTTT
CASSPYLAANTGELFF
>TRBV19|once|TRBD2|15|TRBJ2-3
TGTGCCAGTAATCCTAGCGGGGGGGCCGGAGATACGCAGTATTTT
CASNPSGGAGDTQYF
>TRBV28|-|-|13|TRBJ2-3
TGTGCCAGCAGTTTGGCAAATTCAGGTACGCAGTATTTT
CASSLANSGTQYF
>TRBV5-1|once|TRBD2|15|TRBJ2-7
TGCGCCAGCAGCTCCGTGGCGGGGGGCCCGGGGGAGCAGTACTTC
CASSSVAGGPGEQYF
>TRBV9|few|-|14|TRBJ2-2
TGTGCCAGCAGCGTACGACAGAACACCGGGGAGCTGTTTTTT
CASSVRQNTGELFF
>TRBV29-1|-|-|13|TRBJ1-1
TGCAGCGTTCTGGAGGGGTGGAACACTGAAGCTTTCTTT
CSVLEGWNTEAFF
>TRBV7-9|-|-|14|TRBJ1-1
TGTGCCAGCAGCTTAGAGTCGGGTGGCACTGAAGCTTTCTTT
CASSLESGGTEAFF
>TRBV5-6|-|-|14|TRBJ1-1
TGTGCCAGCAGCGAGGGACGGATGAACACTGAAGCTTTCTTT
CASSEGRMNTEAFF
>TRBV18|-|-|15|TRBJ1-2
TGTGCCAGCTCACCATACGAGGGTCTCAACTATGGCTACACCTTC
CASSPYEGLNYGYTF
>TRBV6-1|-|-|14|TRBJ1-5
TGTGCCAGCAGCGAACAGGGAGCGGGGCAGCCCCAGCATTTT
CASSEQGAGQPQHF
>TRBV18|-|-|13|TRBJ1-5
TGTGCCAGCTCACCACAGGGGGATCAGCCCCAGCATTTT
CASSPQGDQPQHF
>TRBV5-1|-|-|15|TRBJ2-1
TGCGCCAGCAGCCAGGACAGCAGCTCCTACAATGAGCAGTTCTTC
CASSQDSSSYNEQFF
>TRBV7-2|-|-|14|TRBJ1-3
TGTGCCAGCAGCTTAGTGGGGTCTGGAAACACCATATATTTT
CASSLVGSGNTIYF